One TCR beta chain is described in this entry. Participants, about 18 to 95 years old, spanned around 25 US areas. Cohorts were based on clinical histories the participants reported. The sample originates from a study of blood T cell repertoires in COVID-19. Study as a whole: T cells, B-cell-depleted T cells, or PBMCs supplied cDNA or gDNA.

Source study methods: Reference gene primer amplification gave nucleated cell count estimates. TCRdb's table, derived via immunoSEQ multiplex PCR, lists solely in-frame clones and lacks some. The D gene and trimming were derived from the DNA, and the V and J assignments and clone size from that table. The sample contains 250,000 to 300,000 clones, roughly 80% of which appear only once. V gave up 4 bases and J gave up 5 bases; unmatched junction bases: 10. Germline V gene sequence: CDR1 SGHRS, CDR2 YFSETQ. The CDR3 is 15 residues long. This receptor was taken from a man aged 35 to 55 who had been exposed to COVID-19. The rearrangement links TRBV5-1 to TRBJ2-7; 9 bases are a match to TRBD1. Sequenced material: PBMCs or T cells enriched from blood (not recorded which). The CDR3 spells CASSLGTGNLNEQYF. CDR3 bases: TGCGCCAGCAGCCTCGGGACAGGGAATCTAAACGAGCAGTACTTC.